The entry below gives a single T cell receptor (beta chain) sequence along with its context. Additional DNA sequences in this sample encode the identical CDR3. The data derive from a study of shared clonotypes between healthy human individuals. Authors' analysis steps: ImmunoSEQ yielded junction-only sequences lacking quality scores, so filtering differed. This table comes from immunoSEQ multiplex PCR, and its TCRdb copy is limited to in-frame clones, with some not included. That table gives V, J and clone size, and the DNA gave D and trimming. The sample has about 680,000 clones; approximately 75% are singletons. Every donor, a Caucasian adult, lived in Nashville, Tennessee. The CDR3 is 11 residues long.

Material: memory CD4+ T cells sorted from blood. The sample's subset: CD45RA-negative fraction. The sequence came from a woman in her twenties or thirties in good health. V usage is TRBV21-1 and J usage is TRBJ2-1; the table assigns TRBD2, which was not confirmed against the DNA. TRBV21-1 is listed as a pseudogene. This CDR3 reads CASSKQREQFF. In DNA, the CDR3 is TGTGCCAGCAGCAAGCAACGGGAGCAGTTCTTC.